This TCR beta chain was profiled in a study of post-analysis software for immune sequencing data. Study-wide context: Disease courses included relapsing-remitting, secondary progressive and progressive-relapsing multiple sclerosis. Study-level results: Batch-matched samples strongly co-clustered by F measure. Those with multiple sclerosis, the patient group, showed significantly lower normalized Chao1 diversity than controls.

Unique molecular identifiers featured in each of the TCR beta cDNA libraries. When 1 to 10 million T cells were used, they gave about 540,000 cDNA molecules. TCRdb re-analysed the PCR reads in MiXCR, keeping a single row per CDR3 protein. The sample shows 750,000 to 950,000 distinct CDR3 sequences, about 43% of them seen only once. Concerning this clonotype: Antigen specificity is unknown.

Sequencing input: blood. The sequence was collected from a girl between 5 and 17 years old with multiple sclerosis.

CDR3 coding DNA: TGTGCCACCAGCAGGCCTTCGGGAGCTGGAAACACCATATATTTT. Translating it yields CATSRPSGAGNTIYF. The chain carries TRBV15 and TRBJ1-3; D is undetermined. V shed 3 bases and J shed 2 bases, with 11 bases lying between them. This CDR3 has 15 amino acids. CDR1 and CDR2 (germline): LNHNV, YYDKDF (reference sequence).